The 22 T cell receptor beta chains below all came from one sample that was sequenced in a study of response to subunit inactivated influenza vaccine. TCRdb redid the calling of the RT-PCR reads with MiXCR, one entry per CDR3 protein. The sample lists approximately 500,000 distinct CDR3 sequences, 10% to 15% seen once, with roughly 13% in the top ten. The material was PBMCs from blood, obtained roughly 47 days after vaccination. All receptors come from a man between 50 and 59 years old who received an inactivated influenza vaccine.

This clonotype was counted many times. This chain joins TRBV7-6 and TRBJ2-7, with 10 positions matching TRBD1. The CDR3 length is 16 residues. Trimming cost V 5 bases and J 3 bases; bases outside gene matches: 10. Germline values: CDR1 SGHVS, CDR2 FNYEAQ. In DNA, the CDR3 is TGTGCCAGCAGCGCCTTTCCAAGGACAGGGGGCTACGAGCAGTACTTC. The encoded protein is CASSAFPRTGGYEQYF.

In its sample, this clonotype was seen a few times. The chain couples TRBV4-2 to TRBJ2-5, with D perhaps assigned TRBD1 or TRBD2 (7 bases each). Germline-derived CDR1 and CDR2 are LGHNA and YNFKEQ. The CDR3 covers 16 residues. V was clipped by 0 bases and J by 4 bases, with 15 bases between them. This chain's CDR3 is CASSQDRGRGGETQYF. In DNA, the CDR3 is TGTGCCAGCAGCCAAGATAGGGGCAGGGGGGGAGAGACCCAGTACTTC.

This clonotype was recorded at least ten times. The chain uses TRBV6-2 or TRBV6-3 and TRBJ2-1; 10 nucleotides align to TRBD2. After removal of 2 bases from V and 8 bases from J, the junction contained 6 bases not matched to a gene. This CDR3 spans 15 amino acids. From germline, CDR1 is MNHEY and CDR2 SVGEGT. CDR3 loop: CASSYRTSGFDEQFF. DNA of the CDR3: TGTGCCAGCAGTTACCGGACTAGCGGCTTCGATGAGCAGTTCTTC.

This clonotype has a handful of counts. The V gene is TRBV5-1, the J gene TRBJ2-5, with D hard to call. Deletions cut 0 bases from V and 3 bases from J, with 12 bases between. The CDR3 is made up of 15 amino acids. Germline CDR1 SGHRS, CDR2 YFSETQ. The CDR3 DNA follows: TGCGCCAGCAGCTTGGGTCTACGTCTAGAAGAGACCCAGTACTTC. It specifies CASSLGLRLEETQYF. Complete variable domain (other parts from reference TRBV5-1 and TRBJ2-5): KAGVTQTPRYLIKTRGQQVTLSCSPISGHRSVSWYQQTPGQGLQFLFEYFSETQRNKGNFPGRFSGRQFSNSRSEMNVSTLELGDSALYLCASSLGLRLEETQYFGPGTRLLVL.

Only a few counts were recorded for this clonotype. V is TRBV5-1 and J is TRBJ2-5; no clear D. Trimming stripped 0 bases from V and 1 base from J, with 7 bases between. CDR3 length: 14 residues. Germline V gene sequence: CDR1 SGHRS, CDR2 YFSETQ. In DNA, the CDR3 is TGCGCCAGCAGCTTGGACCCAGTCCAAGAGACCCAGTACTTC. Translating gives CASSLDPVQETQYF. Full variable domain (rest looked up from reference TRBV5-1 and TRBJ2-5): KAGVTQTPRYLIKTRGQQVTLSCSPISGHRSVSWYQQTPGQGLQFLFEYFSETQRNKGNFPGRFSGRQFSNSRSEMNVSTLELGDSALYLCASSLDPVQETQYFGPGTRLLVL.

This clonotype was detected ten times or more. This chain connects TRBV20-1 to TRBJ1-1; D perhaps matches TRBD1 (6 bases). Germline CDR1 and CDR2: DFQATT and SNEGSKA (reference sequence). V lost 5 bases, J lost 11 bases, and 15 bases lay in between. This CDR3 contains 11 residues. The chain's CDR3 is CSAGVGAAAFF. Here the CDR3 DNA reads TGCAGTGCTGGGGTGGGGGCCGCCGCTTTCTTT.

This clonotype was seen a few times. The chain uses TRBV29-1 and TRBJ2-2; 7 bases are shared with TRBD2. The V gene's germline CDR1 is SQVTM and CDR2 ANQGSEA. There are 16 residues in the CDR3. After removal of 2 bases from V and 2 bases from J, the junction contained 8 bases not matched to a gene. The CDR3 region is CSVELLTSPNTGELFF. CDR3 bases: TGCAGCGTTGAACTACTGACTAGCCCCAACACCGGGGAGCTGTTTTTT.

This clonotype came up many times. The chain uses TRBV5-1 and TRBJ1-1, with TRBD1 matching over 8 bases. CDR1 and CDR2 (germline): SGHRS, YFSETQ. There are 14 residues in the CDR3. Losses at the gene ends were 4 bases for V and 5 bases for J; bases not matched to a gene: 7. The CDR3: CASSTDRGGTEAFF. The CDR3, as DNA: TGCGCCAGCAGCACCGACAGGGGCGGGACTGAAGCTTTCTTT.

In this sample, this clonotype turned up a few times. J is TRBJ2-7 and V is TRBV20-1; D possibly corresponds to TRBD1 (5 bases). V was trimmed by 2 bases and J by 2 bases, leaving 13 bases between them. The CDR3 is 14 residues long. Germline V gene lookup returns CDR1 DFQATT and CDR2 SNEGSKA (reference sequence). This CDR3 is CSARLLQAPYEQYF. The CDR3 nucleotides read TGCAGTGCTAGACTTTTACAGGCCCCCTACGAGCAGTACTTC.

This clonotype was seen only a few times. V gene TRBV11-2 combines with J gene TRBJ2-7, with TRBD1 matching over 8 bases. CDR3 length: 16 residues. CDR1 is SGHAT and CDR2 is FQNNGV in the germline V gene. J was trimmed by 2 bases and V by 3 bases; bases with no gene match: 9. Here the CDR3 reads CASSFPGQGPTYEQYF. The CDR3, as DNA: TGTGCCAGCAGCTTCCCCGGACAGGGCCCGACCTACGAGCAGTACTTC. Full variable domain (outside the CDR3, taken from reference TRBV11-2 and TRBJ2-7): EAGVAQSPRYKIIEKRQSVAFWCNPISGHATLYWYQQILGQGPKLLIQFQNNGVVDDSQLPKDRFSAERLKGVDSTLKIQPAKLEDSAVYLCASSFPGQGPTYEQYFGPGTRLTVT.

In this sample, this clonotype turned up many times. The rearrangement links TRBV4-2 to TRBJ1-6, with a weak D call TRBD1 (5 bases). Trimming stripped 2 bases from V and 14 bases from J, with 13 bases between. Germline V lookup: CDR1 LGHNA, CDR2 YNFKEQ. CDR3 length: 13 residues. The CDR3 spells CASSQYQGDSLHF. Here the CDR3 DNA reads TGTGCCAGCAGCCAATATCAGGGTGACTCCCTCCACTTT.

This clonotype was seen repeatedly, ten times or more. The CDR3 nucleotides read TGTGCCAGCAGTCGGGGGACCCTGGGGACCCAGTACTTC. Translation gives CASSRGTLGTQYF. This chain connects TRBV12-3 or TRBV12-4 to TRBJ2-5, with D possibly TRBD2 on 6 matching bases. Trimming left V 5 bases short and J 7 bases short, with 14 bases between. This CDR3 region has 13 residues.

This chain's CDR3 is CASSTQQGNSGNTIYF. The CDR3 DNA is TGCGCCAGCAGCACCCAACAGGGAAACTCTGGAAACACCATATATTTT. The chain links TRBV4-1 to TRBJ1-3, with a tentative D call TRBD1 (6 bases). Trimming stripped 5 bases from V and 0 bases from J, with 14 bases between. This CDR3 has 16 amino acids. Germline V CDR1 and CDR2: MGHRA, YSYEKL.

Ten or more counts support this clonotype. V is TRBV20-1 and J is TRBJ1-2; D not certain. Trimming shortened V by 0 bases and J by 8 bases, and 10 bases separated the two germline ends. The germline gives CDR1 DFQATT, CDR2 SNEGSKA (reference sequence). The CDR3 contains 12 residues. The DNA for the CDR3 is TGCAGTGCTAGAGATACGAGCGTAGGCTACACCTTC. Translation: CSARDTSVGYTF.

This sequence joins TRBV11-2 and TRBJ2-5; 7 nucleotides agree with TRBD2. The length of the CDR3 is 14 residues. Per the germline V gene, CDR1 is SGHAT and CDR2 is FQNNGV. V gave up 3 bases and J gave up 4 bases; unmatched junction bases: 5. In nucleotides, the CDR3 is TGTGCCAGCAGCTTGCAGCGGGGTACAGAGACCCAGTACTTC. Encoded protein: CASSLQRGTETQYF.

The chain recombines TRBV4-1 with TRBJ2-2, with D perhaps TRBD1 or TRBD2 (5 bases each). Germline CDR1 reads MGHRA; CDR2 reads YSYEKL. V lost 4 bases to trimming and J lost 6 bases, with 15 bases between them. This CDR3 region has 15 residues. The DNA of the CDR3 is TGCGCCAGCAGCCCGGGACGGATGAGGTCCGGGGAGCTGTTTTTT. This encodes CASSPGRMRSGELFF.

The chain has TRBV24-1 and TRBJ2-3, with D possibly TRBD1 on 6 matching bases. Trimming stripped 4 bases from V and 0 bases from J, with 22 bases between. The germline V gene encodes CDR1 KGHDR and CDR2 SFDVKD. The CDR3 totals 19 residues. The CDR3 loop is CATSDPLDVRGSSTDTQYF. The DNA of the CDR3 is TGTGCCACCAGTGACCCCCTAGACGTCAGGGGCAGCAGCACAGATACGCAGTATTTT.

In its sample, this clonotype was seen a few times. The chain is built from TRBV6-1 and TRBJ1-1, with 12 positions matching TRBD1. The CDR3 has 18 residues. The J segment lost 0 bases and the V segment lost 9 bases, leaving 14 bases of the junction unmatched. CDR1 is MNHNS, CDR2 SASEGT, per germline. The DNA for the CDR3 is TGTGCCAGTACCTCCGGGACAGGGGGCAGAGGGATGAACACTGAAGCTTTCTTT. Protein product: CASTSGTGGRGMNTEAFF.

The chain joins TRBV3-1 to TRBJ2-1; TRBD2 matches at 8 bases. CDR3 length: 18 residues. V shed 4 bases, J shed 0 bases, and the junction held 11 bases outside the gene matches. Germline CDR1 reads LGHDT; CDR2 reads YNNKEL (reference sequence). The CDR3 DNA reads TGTGCCAGCAGCCGGCGAAGCTCAGCGGGGGCCTCCTACAATGAGCAGTTCTTC. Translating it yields CASSRRSSAGASYNEQFF.

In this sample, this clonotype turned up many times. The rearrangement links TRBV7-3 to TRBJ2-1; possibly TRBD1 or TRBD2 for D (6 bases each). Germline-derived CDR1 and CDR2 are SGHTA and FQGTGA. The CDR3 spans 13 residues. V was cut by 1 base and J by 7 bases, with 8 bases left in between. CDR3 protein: CASSLRGANEQFF. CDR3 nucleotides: TGTGCCAGCAGCTTAAGGGGGGCTAATGAGCAGTTCTTC. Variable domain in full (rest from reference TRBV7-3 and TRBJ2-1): GAGVSQTPSNKVTEKGKYVELRCDPISGHTALYWYRQSLGQGPEFLIYFQGTGAADDSGLPNDRFFAVRPEGSVSTLKIQRTERGDSAVYLCASSLRGANEQFFGPGTRLTVL.

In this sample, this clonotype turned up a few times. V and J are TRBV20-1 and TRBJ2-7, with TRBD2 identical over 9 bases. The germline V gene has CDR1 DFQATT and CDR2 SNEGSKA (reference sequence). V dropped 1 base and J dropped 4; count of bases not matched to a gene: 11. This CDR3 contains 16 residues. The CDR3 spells CSARGSQRGAFYEQYF. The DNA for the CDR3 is TGCAGTGCTAGAGGCAGCCAGCGGGGGGCTTTTTACGAGCAGTACTTC.

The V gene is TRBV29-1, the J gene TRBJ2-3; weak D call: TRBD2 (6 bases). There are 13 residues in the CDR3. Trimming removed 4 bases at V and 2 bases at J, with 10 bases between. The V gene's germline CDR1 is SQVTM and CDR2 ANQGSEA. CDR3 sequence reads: CSVGREYTDTQYF. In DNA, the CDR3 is TGCAGCGTTGGGCGGGAATACACAGATACGCAGTATTTT.